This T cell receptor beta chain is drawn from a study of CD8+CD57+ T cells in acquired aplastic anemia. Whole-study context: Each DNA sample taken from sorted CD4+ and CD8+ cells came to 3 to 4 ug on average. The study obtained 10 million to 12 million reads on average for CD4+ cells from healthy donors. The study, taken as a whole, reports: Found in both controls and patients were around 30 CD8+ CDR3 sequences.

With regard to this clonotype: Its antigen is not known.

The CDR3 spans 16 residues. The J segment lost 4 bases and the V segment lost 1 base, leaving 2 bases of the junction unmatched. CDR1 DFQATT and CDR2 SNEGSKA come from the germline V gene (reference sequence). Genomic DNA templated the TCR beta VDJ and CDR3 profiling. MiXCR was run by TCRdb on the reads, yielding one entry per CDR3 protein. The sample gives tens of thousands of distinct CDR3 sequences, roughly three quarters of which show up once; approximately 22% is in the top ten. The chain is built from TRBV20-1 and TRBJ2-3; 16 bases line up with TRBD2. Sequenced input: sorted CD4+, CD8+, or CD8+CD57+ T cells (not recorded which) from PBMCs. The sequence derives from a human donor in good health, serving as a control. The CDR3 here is CSARGGTSGGADTQYF. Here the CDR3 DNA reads TGCAGTGCTAGAGGCGGGACTAGCGGGGGGGCAGATACGCAGTATTTT.